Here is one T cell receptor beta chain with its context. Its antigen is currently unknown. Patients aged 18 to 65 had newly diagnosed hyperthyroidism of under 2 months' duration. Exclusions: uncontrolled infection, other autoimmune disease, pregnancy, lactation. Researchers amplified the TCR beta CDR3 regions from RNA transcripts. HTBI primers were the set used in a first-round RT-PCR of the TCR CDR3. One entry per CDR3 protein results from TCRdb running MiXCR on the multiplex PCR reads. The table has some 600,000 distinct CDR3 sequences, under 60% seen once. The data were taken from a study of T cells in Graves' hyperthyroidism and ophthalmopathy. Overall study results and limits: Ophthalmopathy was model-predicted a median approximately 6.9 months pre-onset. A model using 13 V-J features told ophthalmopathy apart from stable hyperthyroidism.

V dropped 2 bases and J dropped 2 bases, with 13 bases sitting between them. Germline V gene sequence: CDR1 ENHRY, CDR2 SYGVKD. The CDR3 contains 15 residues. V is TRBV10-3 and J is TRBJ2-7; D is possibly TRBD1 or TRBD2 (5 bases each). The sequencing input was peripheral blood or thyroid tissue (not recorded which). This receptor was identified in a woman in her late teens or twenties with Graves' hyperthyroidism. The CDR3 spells CAISEGSQGPYEQYF. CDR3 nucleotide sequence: TGTGCCATCAGTGAGGGCTCGCAGGGACCCTACGAGCAGTACTTC.